A selection of T cell receptor beta chains follows, all from one sample in a study of blood T cell repertoires in COVID-19. This table comes from immunoSEQ multiplex PCR, and its TCRdb copy is limited to in-frame clones, with some not included. The sample carries 150,000 to 200,000 clones, around 86% recorded once. The sequenced sample consisted of peripheral blood. The origin of the receptors is a man between 60 and 70 years old with acute or convalescent COVID-19. CDR3s include the opening cysteine and the closing phenylalanine or tryptophan. The order of the fields is clone size, V gene, J gene, D gene, CDR3 protein, CDR3 DNA. The D gene is left open where the match is weak. Only some rows state a clone size, as once, few, many or a class for expanded clones.

size: -
V: TRBV5-1
J: TRBJ1-1
D: -
CDR3: CASSPGPGTSNTEAFF
DNA: TGCGCCAGCAGTCCTGGTCCCGGGACATCGAACACTGAAGCTTTCTTT

size: -
V: TRBV7-9
J: TRBJ2-1
D: -
CDR3: CASSLRNSQKQFF
DNA: TGTGCCAGCAGCTTACGGAATAGCCAGAAGCAGTTCTTC

size: -
V: TRBV2
J: TRBJ1-2
D: -
CDR3: CASSVGTRYGYTF
DNA: TGTGCCAGCAGCGTAGGGACACGCTATGGCTACACCTTC

size: -
V: TRBV6-5
J: TRBJ1-1
D: -
CDR3: CASRKIGGGTEAFF
DNA: TGTGCCAGTCGAAAGATAGGGGGGGGCACTGAAGCTTTCTTT

size: -
V: TRBV18
J: TRBJ2-1
D: -
CDR3: CASSPPSSLAYNEQFF
DNA: TGTGCCAGCTCACCACCGAGCTCACTAGCTTACAATGAGCAGTTCTTC

size: -
V: TRBV7-9
J: TRBJ1-4
D: -
CDR3: CASSLISGSANEKLFF
DNA: TGTGCCAGCAGCTTAATCTCGGGTTCGGCTAATGAAAAACTGTTTTTT

size: -
V: TRBV2
J: TRBJ2-7
D: TRBD2
CDR3: CASSEFLAGTYEQYF
DNA: TGTGCCAGCAGTGAATTTCTAGCGGGGACCTACGAGCAGTACTTC

size: -
V: TRBV7-3
J: TRBJ2-1
D: TRBD2
CDR3: CASSSLAGGSYNEQFF
DNA: TGTGCCAGCAGCTCGCTAGCGGGAGGGTCCTACAATGAGCAGTTCTTC

size: once
V: TRBV18
J: TRBJ1-4
D: -
CDR3: CASSPRTPEGEKLFF
DNA: TGTGCCAGCTCACCGAGGACCCCGGAGGGAGAAAAACTGTTTTTT

size: -
V: TRBV7-9
J: TRBJ2-2
D: -
CDR3: CASIPPGGRGTGELFF
DNA: TGTGCCAGCATCCCCCCGGGGGGCCGGGGGACCGGGGAGCTGTTTTTT

size: few
V: TRBV18
J: TRBJ1-6
D: -
CDR3: CASSPPGGTYNSPLHF
DNA: TGTGCCAGCTCACCACCGGGGGGTACCTATAATTCACCCCTCCACTTT

size: -
V: TRBV9
J: TRBJ2-1
D: -
CDR3: CASSVERANNEQFF
DNA: TGTGCCAGCAGCGTAGAGAGAGCAAACAATGAGCAGTTCTTC

size: -
V: TRBV24-1
J: TRBJ2-7
D: -
CDR3: CATRQADSYEQYF
DNA: TGTGCCACCAGACAGGCTGATTCCTACGAGCAGTACTTC

size: -
V: TRBV4-1
J: TRBJ2-7
D: TRBD2
CDR3: CASSQVSRGGHYEQYF
DNA: TGCGCCAGCAGCCAAGTCTCTCGGGGGGGGCACTACGAGCAGTACTTC

size: once
V: TRBV28
J: TRBJ1-1
D: -
CDR3: CASSLRKSRVEGTEAFF
DNA: TGTGCCAGCAGTTTGAGAAAGTCCAGGGTGGAGGGCACTGAAGCTTTCTTT

size: many
V: TRBV5-3
J: TRBJ2-7
D: -
CDR3: CARSPDRIRGRRSNYEQYF
DNA: TGTGCCAGAAGCCCCGACAGGATCCGGGGAAGAAGGTCGAACTACGAGCAGTACTTC

size: -
V: TRBV21-1
J: TRBJ2-7
D: -
CDR3: CASSPDGLTWDEQYF
DNA: TGTGCCAGCAGTCCCGACGGGTTAACTTGGGACGAGCAGTACTTC

size: -
V: TRBV5-1
J: TRBJ2-2
D: TRBD2
CDR3: CASSLVASGSYRTGELFF
DNA: TGCGCCAGCAGCTTGGTGGCTAGCGGGAGTTATAGGACCGGGGAGCTGTTTTTT

size: -
V: TRBV6-1
J: TRBJ1-3
D: TRBD1
CDR3: CASKAQGAHTIYF
DNA: TGTGCCAGCAAGGCCCAGGGGGCACACACCATATATTTT

size: -
V: TRBV19
J: TRBJ1-1
D: -
CDR3: CASTAGLRSNTEAFF
DNA: TGTGCCAGTACTGCGGGCCTGCGGTCGAACACTGAAGCTTTCTTT

size: many
V: TRBV5-6
J: TRBJ2-7
D: -
CDR3: CASSWTLASEQYF
DNA: TGTGCCAGCAGCTGGACCCTAGCTTCCGAGCAGTACTTC

size: -
V: TRBV7-9
J: TRBJ2-1
D: TRBD1
CDR3: CASSPPDRGSYNEQFF
DNA: TGTGCCAGCAGCCCTCCGGACAGGGGGTCCTACAATGAGCAGTTCTTC

size: -
V: TRBV7-9
J: TRBJ1-1
D: -
CDR3: CASSSRGGAVTEAFF
DNA: TGTGCCAGCAGCTCCCGGGGAGGGGCCGTCACTGAAGCTTTCTTT

size: few
V: TRBV5-8
J: TRBJ1-6
D: -
CDR3: CASSVTGTYNSPLHF
DNA: TGTGCCAGCAGCGTAACCGGGACCTATAATTCACCCCTCCACTTT

size: -
V: TRBV5-1
J: TRBJ2-2
D: TRBD2
CDR3: CASSPNSGRGGTGELFF
DNA: TGCGCCAGCAGCCCGAACTCAGGGAGGGGAGGAACCGGGGAGCTGTTTTTT

size: -
V: TRBV18
J: TRBJ1-1
D: -
CDR3: CASSPSRTEAFF
DNA: TGTGCCAGCTCCCCTAGCAGGACTGAAGCTTTCTTT

size: -
V: TRBV27
J: TRBJ1-5
D: TRBD1
CDR3: CASSVGTGYMGNQPQHF
DNA: TGTGCCAGCAGTGTGGGGACAGGGTATATGGGCAATCAGCCCCAGCATTTT

size: -
V: TRBV28
J: TRBJ2-3
D: -
CDR3: CASGTGAGTDTQYF
DNA: TGTGCCAGCGGAACCGGGGCGGGGACAGATACGCAGTATTTT

size: few
V: TRBV5-1
J: TRBJ2-7
D: -
CDR3: CASSSGMSLSEQYF
DNA: TGCGCCAGCAGCTCGGGGATGTCCCTCAGCGAGCAGTACTTC

size: -
V: TRBV18
J: TRBJ1-5
D: -
CDR3: CASSTTVDQPQHF
DNA: TGTGCCAGCTCAACGACAGTAGATCAGCCCCAGCATTTT

size: -
V: TRBV27
J: TRBJ2-7
D: TRBD1
CDR3: CASRGGLRSYEQYF
DNA: TGTGCCAGCAGAGGGGGCCTACGCTCCTACGAGCAGTACTTC

size: once
V: TRBV5-1
J: TRBJ2-2
D: -
CDR3: CASSSTTGLAGELFF
DNA: TGCGCCAGCAGCTCAACCACAGGGTTGGCCGGGGAGCTGTTTTTT

size: -
V: TRBV18
J: TRBJ1-3
D: TRBD1
CDR3: CASSLQGYSGNTIYF
DNA: TGTGCCAGCTCACTACAGGGGTATTCTGGAAACACCATATATTTT

size: -
V: TRBV5-1
J: TRBJ1-1
D: TRBD1
CDR3: CASSPGDRNTEAFF
DNA: TGCGCCAGCTCCCCTGGGGACAGGAACACTGAAGCTTTCTTT

size: -
V: TRBV19
J: TRBJ1-2
D: TRBD1
CDR3: CASNDRDPNYGYTF
DNA: TGTGCCAGTAACGACAGGGACCCTAACTATGGCTACACCTTC

size: -
V: TRBV10-3
J: TRBJ2-7
D: TRBD2
CDR3: CAITTGDVGLASYEQYF
DNA: TGTGCCATCACTACAGGGGATGTGGGACTAGCGAGCTACGAGCAGTACTTC

size: -
V: TRBV11-2
J: TRBJ2-7
D: TRBD1
CDR3: CASSSSRGREQYF
DNA: TGTGCCAGCAGCTCGAGCAGGGGGCGGGAGCAGTACTTC

size: few
V: TRBV3-1/TRBV3-2
J: TRBJ2-5
D: -
CDR3: CASSQQMGQTQYF
DNA: TGTGCCAGCAGCCAGCAAATGGGGCAGACCCAGTACTTC

size: -
V: TRBV24-1
J: TRBJ2-1
D: TRBD2
CDR3: CATPAGGGHNEQFF
DNA: TGTGCCACCCCGGCGGGAGGGGGACACAATGAGCAGTTCTTC

size: -
V: TRBV5-4
J: TRBJ2-5
D: TRBD1
CDR3: CASSPTGSQETQYF
DNA: TGTGCCAGCAGCCCGACAGGGAGCCAAGAGACCCAGTACTTC

size: -
V: TRBV27
J: TRBJ1-6
D: -
CDR3: CASSLRARESSYNSPLHF
DNA: TGTGCCAGCAGTTTAAGGGCACGGGAGAGCTCCTATAATTCACCCCTCCACTTT

size: -
V: TRBV27
J: TRBJ2-7
D: TRBD2
CDR3: CASSLRLAGNTYEQYF
DNA: TGTGCCAGCAGTTTACGCCTAGCGGGAAATACCTACGAGCAGTACTTC

size: -
V: TRBV3-1/TRBV3-2
J: TRBJ1-6
D: TRBD1
CDR3: CASSQGPDRNSPLHF
DNA: TGTGCCAGCAGCCAAGGCCCGGACAGGAATTCACCCCTCCACTTT

size: -
V: TRBV2
J: TRBJ1-1
D: TRBD1
CDR3: CASSGGGNTEAFF
DNA: TGTGCCAGTTCAGGGGGTGGGAACACTGAAGCTTTCTTT

size: -
V: TRBV7-6
J: TRBJ1-1
D: TRBD1
CDR3: CASSLGDRGLGGTEAFF
DNA: TGTGCCAGCAGCTTAGGCGACAGGGGGCTCGGGGGCACTGAAGCTTTCTTT

size: -
V: TRBV5-1
J: TRBJ2-5
D: TRBD1
CDR3: CASSLGGGEETQYF
DNA: TGCGCCAGCAGCTTGGGAGGGGGCGAAGAGACCCAGTACTTC

size: -
V: TRBV10-1
J: TRBJ2-3
D: TRBD2
CDR3: CASSRLAGSTDTQYF
DNA: TGCGCCAGCTCACGGCTAGCGGGAAGCACAGATACGCAGTATTTT

size: -
V: TRBV25-1
J: TRBJ1-4
D: TRBD1
CDR3: CASSESLGQGGEKLFF
DNA: TGTGCCAGCAGTGAATCCCTTGGACAGGGAGGGGAAAAACTGTTTTTT

size: -
V: TRBV6-1
J: TRBJ2-7
D: TRBD1
CDR3: CASSEVARQGYEQYF
DNA: TGTGCCAGCAGTGAAGTTGCCAGACAGGGTTACGAGCAGTACTTC

size: -
V: TRBV29-1
J: TRBJ1-1
D: -
CDR3: CSVRTDGNTEAFF
DNA: TGCAGCGTTCGAACAGACGGGAACACTGAAGCTTTCTTT

size: few
V: TRBV7-2
J: TRBJ2-5
D: TRBD2
CDR3: CASSFQAGGKETQYF
DNA: TGTGCCAGCAGCTTTCAAGCGGGAGGAAAAGAGACCCAGTACTTC

size: -
V: TRBV5-4
J: TRBJ2-2
D: TRBD1
CDR3: CASSLGGGTGSTGELFF
DNA: TGTGCCAGCAGCTTAGGTGGCGGGACAGGGAGCACCGGGGAGCTGTTTTTT

size: -
V: TRBV9
J: TRBJ2-5
D: -
CDR3: CASSVAAGQAEETQYF
DNA: TGTGCCAGCAGCGTAGCGGCAGGGCAGGCGGAAGAGACCCAGTACTTC

size: -
V: TRBV27
J: TRBJ1-5
D: TRBD1
CDR3: CASGQGYQPQHF
DNA: TGTGCCAGCGGACAGGGCTATCAGCCCCAGCATTTT

size: -
V: TRBV5-5
J: TRBJ2-7
D: TRBD2
CDR3: CASSPGTSANSYEQYF
DNA: TGTGCCAGCAGCCCCGGGACTAGCGCCAACTCCTACGAGCAGTACTTC